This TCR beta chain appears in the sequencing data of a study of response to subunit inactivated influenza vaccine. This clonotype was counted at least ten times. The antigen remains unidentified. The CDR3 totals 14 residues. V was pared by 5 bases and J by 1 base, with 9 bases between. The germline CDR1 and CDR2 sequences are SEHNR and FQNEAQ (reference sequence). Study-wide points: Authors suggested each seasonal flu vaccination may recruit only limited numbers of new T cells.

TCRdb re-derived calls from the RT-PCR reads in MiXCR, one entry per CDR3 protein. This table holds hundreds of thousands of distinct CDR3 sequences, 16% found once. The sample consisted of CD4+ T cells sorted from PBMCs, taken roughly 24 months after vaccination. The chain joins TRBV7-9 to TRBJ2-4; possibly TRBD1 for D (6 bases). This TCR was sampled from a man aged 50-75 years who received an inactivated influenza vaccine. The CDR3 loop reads CASSAQGAKNIQYF. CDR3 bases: TGTGCCAGCAGCGCCCAGGGGGCCAAAAACATTCAGTACTTC.